The 5 T cell receptor beta chains reported below all come from one sample, sequenced in a study of tissue T cells after allogeneic stem cell transplantation. Profiling relied on immunoSEQ multiplex PCR, and the TCRdb table lists in-frame clones only, not all of them. This sample carries around 1,600 clones, about 75% of them seen once, and the ten largest clones take 20% to 25%. The sequencing used tissue from the stomach, collected at autopsy. The receptors stem from a female donor at least 60 years old with lung cancer.

This rearrangement joins TRBV5-4 to TRBJ1-2; tentative D call: TRBD1 (6 bases). This CDR3 is built from 15 residues. Germline CDR1 SGHNT, CDR2 YYREEE (reference sequence). V shed 2 bases and J shed 8 bases, with 19 bases lying between them. CDR3 residues: CASSFRDGGGRGYTF. The CDR3 DNA is TGTGCCAGCAGCTTTCGTGACGGGGGCGGGAGGGGCTACACCTTC.

The rearrangement joins TRBV5-1 to TRBJ1-2; D is undetermined. V lost 4 bases to trimming and J lost 0 bases, with 10 bases between them. The germline gives CDR1 SGHRS, CDR2 YFSETQ. The CDR3 is 14 amino acids. CDR3 region: CASSPTTANYGYTF. DNA of the CDR3: TGCGCCAGCAGCCCGACCACAGCTAACTATGGCTACACCTTC.

Relative to its sample, this clone is large (0.1 to 1%). The chain recombines TRBV19 with TRBJ1-4, with unresolved D. Trimming stripped 3 bases from V and 6 bases from J, with 20 bases between. Germline V gives CDR1 LNHDA, CDR2 SQIVND (reference sequence). This CDR3 is built from 17 residues. Here the CDR3 reads CASSIGTTSTVYEKLFF. The CDR3 DNA sequence: TGTGCCAGTAGTATCGGCACGACTTCTACGGTATATGAAAAACTGTTTTTT.

Written as DNA, the CDR3 is TGTGCCAGCAGCTTCGGGACAGGGTACGAGCAGTACTTC. The encoded protein is CASSFGTGYEQYF. The rearrangement links TRBV7-2 to TRBJ2-7; 9 positions agree with TRBD1. With 3 bases clipped from V and 4 bases from J, the junction kept 1 base outside the gene matches. The CDR3 is made up of 13 amino acids. Germline-derived CDR1 and CDR2 are SGHTA and FQGNSA.

The rearrangement links TRBV7-6 to TRBJ1-2; 7 bases match TRBD1. CDR3 size: 15 residues. CDR1 and CDR2 (germline): SGHVS, FNYEAQ. V gave up 1 base and J gave up 6 bases; unmatched junction bases: 8. The CDR3 nucleotides read TGTGCCAGCAGCTTAGGTTCGGCAGGGGGTGATGGCTACACCTTC. Encoded protein: CASSLGSAGGDGYTF.